This passage covers 11 T cell receptor beta chains from one sample sequenced in a study of T cell responses to AZD1222 COVID-19 vaccine. Measured with immunoSEQ multiplex PCR; TCRdb has only the in-frame clones, and not every one. The sample lists just under 95,000 clones; around 86% were seen once. The sequencing used peripheral blood, collected on day 0 of AZD1222 vaccination. These receptors were obtained from an adult in good health.

The chain carries TRBV18 and TRBJ2-7; D is unresolved. This CDR3 region has 11 residues. The V end was cut by 5 bases, the J end by 4 bases, with 6 bases between. Per germline, CDR1 KGHSH and CDR2 LQKENI. DNA for the CDR3: TGTGCCAGCTCAAACCAGTACGAGCAGTACTTC. This gives the protein CASSNQYEQYF.

CDR3: CASSPEPSLRKGSEAFF. The CDR3, as DNA: TGCGCCAGCAGCCCCGAGCCCAGCCTAAGAAAGGGGTCTGAAGCTTTCTTT. The chain employs TRBV5-1 and TRBJ1-1; D possibly corresponds to TRBD1 (5 bases). The V end was cut by 4 bases, the J end by 6 bases, with 25 bases between. CDR1 is SGHRS, CDR2 YFSETQ, per germline. The CDR3 runs to 17 residues.

The gene calls are TRBV6-5 and TRBJ2-2; 7 bases agree with TRBD1. Germline V gene lookup returns CDR1 MNHEY and CDR2 SVGAGI. CDR3 length equals 14 residues. J gave up 3 bases and V 8 bases, and 6 bases lay outside the gene matches. The CDR3 reads CASAGTAYTGELFF. In DNA, the CDR3 is TGTGCCAGCGCCGGGACAGCCTACACCGGGGAGCTGTTTTTT.

This clone was found once. The rearrangement links TRBV7-8 to TRBJ1-6; D possibly corresponds to TRBD1 (5 bases). Trimming stripped 1 base from V and 7 bases from J, with 11 bases between. Germline lookup yields CDR1 SGHVS and CDR2 FQNEAQ. The CDR3 runs 15 residues. CDR3 sequence (DNA): TGTGCCAGCAGCTTAGTCCAGGGCGCGAATTCACCCCTCCACTTT. It codes for CASSLVQGANSPLHF.

V gene TRBV5-4 combines with J gene TRBJ2-2, with 7 bases lining up with TRBD2. V gave up 1 base and J gave up 2 bases; unmatched junction bases: 5. Germline CDR1 reads SGHNT; CDR2 reads YYREEE (reference sequence). The CDR3 is 16 residues long. CDR3 in amino acids: CASSLSASGNTGELFF. The CDR3 DNA reads TGTGCCAGCAGCTTGTCGGCTAGCGGTAACACCGGGGAGCTGTTTTTT.

The genes are TRBV19 and TRBJ1-6, with D possibly TRBD1 on 6 matching bases. CDR3 length: 14 amino acids. Germline lookup yields CDR1 LNHDA and CDR2 SQIVND (reference sequence). Trimming removed 5 bases at V and 7 bases at J, with 12 bases between. The CDR3 sequence: CASSSTGDNSPLHF. As DNA, the CDR3 is TGTGCCAGTAGTTCGACAGGAGACAATTCACCCCTCCACTTT.

In the case of this clone: At one end the junction does not follow the germline gene, possibly because of a read error. CDR3 residues: CASRGEAEPFF. For the CDR3, the DNA is TGTGCCAGCAGGGGGGAGGCAGAGCCGTTCTTC. This rearrangement joins TRBV12-3 or TRBV12-4 to TRBJ2-1; weak D call: TRBD2 (6 bases). The CDR3 contains 11 residues.

The chain employs TRBV19 and TRBJ1-5; D may be TRBD1 (5 bases). Between the trimmed V and J ends, which lost 10 bases and 4 bases, there was a span of 20 bases. This CDR3 comprises 15 residues. Germline V gene sequence: CDR1 LNHDA, CDR2 SQIVND (reference sequence). The CDR3 nucleotides are TGTGCCACCACGGGGCTTGGGAGCGCGAATCAGCCCCAGCATTTT. It yields the protein CATTGLGSANQPQHF. The entire variable domain, with the rest obtained from reference TRBV19 and TRBJ1-5, is as follows: DGGITQSPKYLFRKEGQNVTLSCEQNLNHDAMYWYRQDPGQGLRLIYYSQIVNDFQKGDIAEGYSVSREKKESFPLTVTSAQKNPTAFYLCATTGLGSANQPQHFGDGTRLSIL.

The chain couples TRBV5-6 to TRBJ2-3, with 10 nucleotides matching TRBD1. The germline CDR1 and CDR2 sequences are SGHDT and YYEEEE. Trimming took 4 bases from V and 8 from J; bases not matched to a gene: 10. The CDR3 totals 15 residues. CDR3 sequence (DNA): TGTGCCAGCAGCCCGACAGGGGGCCCCTCGGGTACGCAGTATTTT. The encoded protein is CASSPTGGPSGTQYF.

This clone came up a few times. The chain joins TRBV5-6 to TRBJ2-1, with no clear D. Trimming removed 0 bases from V and 0 bases from J, with 7 bases in between. The CDR3 loop spans 15 amino acids. The V gene's germline CDR1 is SGHDT and CDR2 YYEEEE. CDR3 coding DNA: TGTGCCAGCAGCTTGGACTGGAGCTCCTACAATGAGCAGTTCTTC. Translation: CASSLDWSSYNEQFF.

The rearrangement joins TRBV6-5 to TRBJ2-1; a possible D gene is TRBD2 (7 bases). The CDR3 loop spans 15 amino acids. V lost 6 bases, J lost 4 bases, and 16 bases lay in between. Looked up from germline, CDR1 is MNHEY and CDR2 is SVGAGI. CDR3: CASRPGGLLYNEQFF. For the CDR3, the DNA is TGTGCCAGCAGACCCGGGGGGCTACTTTACAATGAGCAGTTCTTC.